This TCR beta chain originates from a study of blood T cell repertoires in COVID-19. From germline, CDR1 is SGHAT and CDR2 FQNNGV. Trimming cost V 1 base and J 5 bases; bases outside gene matches: 14. This CDR3 contains 17 residues. TCRdb's table, derived via immunoSEQ multiplex PCR, lists solely in-frame clones and lacks some. This sample has around 400,000 clones, with around 87% found just once. This clone showed up just once. The receptor comes from a woman aged 25 to 39 with COVID-19, enrolled during active disease. The chain uses TRBV11-2 and TRBJ2-7, with 7 bases identical to TRBD2. The sequenced material came from peripheral blood. This chain's CDR3 is CASSLVGPGRFFDEQYF. CDR3 nucleotides: TGTGCCAGCAGCTTAGTGGGGCCCGGGAGGTTTTTCGACGAGCAGTACTTC.